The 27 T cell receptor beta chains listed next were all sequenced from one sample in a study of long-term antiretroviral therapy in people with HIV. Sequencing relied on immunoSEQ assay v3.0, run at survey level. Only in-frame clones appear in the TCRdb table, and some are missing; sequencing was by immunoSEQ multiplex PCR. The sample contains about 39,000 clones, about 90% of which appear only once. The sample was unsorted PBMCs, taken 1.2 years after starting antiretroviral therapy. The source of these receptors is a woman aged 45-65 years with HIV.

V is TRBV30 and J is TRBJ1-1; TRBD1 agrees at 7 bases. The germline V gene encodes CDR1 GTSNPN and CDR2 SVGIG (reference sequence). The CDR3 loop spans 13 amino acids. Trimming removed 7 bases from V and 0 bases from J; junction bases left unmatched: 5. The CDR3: CALRRGVNTEAFF. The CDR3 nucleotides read TGTGCCTTACGCAGGGGGGTGAACACTGAAGCTTTCTTT.

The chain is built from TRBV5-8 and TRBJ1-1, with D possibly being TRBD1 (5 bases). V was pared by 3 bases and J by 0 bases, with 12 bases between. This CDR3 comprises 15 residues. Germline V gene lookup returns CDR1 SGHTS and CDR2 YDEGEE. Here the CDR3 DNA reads TGTGCCAGCAGCTCCATGGGGCAGTTGAACACTGAAGCTTTCTTT. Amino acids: CASSSMGQLNTEAFF.

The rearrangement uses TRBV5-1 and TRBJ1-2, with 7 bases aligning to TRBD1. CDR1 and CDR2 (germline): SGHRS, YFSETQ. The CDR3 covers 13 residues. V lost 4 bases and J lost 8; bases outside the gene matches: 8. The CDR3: CASSQTGYQGYTF. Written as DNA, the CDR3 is TGCGCCAGCAGCCAGACAGGGTATCAGGGCTACACCTTC.

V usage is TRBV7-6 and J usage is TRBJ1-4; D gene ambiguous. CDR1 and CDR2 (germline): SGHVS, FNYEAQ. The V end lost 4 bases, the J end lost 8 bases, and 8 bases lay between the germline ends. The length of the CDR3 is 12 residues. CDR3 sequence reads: CASSSRSEKLFF. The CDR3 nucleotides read TGTGCCAGCAGCTCGCGGTCCGAAAAACTGTTTTTT.

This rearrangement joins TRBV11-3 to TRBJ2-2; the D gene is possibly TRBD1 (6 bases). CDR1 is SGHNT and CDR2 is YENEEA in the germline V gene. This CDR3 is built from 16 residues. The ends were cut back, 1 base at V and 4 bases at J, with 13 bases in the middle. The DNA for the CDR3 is TGTGCCAGCAGCTTAGTTGCAGGGGCAGTCACCGGGGAGCTGTTTTTT. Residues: CASSLVAGAVTGELFF.

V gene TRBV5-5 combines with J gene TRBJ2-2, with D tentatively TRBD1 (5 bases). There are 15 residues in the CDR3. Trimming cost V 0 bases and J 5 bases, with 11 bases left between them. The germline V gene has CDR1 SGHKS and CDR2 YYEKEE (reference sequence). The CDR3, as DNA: TGTGCCAGCAGCTTGGTTGGACATCTGACCGGGGAGCTGTTTTTT. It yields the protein CASSLVGHLTGELFF.

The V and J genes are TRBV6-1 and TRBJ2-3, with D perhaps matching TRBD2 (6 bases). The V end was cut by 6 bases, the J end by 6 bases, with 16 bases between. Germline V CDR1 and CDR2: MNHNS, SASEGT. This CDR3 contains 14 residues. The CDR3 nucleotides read TGTGCCAGCAGGCCTAGCGCGTCGACGGATACGCAGTATTTT. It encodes CASRPSASTDTQYF.

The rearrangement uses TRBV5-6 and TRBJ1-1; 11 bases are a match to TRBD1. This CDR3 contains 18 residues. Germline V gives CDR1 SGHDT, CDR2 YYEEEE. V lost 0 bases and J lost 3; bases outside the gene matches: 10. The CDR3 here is CASSLGGQGEGWDTEAFF. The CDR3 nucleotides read TGTGCCAGCAGCTTGGGGGGACAGGGGGAAGGGTGGGACACTGAAGCTTTCTTT.

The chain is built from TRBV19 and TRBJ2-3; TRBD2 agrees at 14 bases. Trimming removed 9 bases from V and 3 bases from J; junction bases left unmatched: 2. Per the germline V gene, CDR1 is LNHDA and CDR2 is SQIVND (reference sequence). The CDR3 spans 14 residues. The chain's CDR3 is CASGTSGGTDTQYF. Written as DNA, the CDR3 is TGTGCCAGCGGGACTAGCGGGGGAACAGATACGCAGTATTTT.

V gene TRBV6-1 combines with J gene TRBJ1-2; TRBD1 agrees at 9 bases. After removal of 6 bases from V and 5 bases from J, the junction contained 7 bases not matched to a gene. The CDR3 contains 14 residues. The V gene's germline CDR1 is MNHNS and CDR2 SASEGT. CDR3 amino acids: CASSRTGEGYGYTF. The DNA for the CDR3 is TGTGCCAGCAGCCGGACAGGGGAGGGGTATGGCTACACCTTC.

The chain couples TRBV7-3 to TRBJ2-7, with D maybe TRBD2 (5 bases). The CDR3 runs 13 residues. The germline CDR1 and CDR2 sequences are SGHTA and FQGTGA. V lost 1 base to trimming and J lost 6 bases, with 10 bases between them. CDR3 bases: TGTGCCAGCAGCTTAAACGGCGCGGGCGAGCAGTACTTC. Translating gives CASSLNGAGEQYF.

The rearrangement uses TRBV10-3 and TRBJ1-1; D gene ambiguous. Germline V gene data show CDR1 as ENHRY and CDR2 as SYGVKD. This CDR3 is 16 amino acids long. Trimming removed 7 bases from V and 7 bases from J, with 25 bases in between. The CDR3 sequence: CAITPGERALSSEAFF. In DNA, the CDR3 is TGTGCCATCACTCCCGGAGAGCGGGCTCTGTCGAGTGAAGCTTTCTTT.

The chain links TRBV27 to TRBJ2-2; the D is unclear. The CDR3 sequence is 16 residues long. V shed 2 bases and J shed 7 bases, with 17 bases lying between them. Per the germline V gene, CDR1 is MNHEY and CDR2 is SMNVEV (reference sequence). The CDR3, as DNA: TGTGCCAGCAGTTTACTGGCGACTGCCTTGGGCGGGGAGCTGTTTTTT. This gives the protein CASSLLATALGGELFF.

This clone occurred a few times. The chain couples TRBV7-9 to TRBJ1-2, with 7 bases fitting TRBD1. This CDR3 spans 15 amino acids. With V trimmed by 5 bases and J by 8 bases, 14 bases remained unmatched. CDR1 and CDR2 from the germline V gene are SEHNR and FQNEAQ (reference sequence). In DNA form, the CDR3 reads TGTGCCAGCAGCAGCAGGGGGTACGTTCCACCGGGCTACACCTTC. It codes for CASSSRGYVPPGYTF. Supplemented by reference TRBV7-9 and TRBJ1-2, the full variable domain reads DTGVSQNPRHKITKRGQNVTFRCDPISEHNRLYWYRQTLGQGPEFLTYFQNEAQLEKSRLLSDRFSAERPKGSFSTLEIQRTEQGDSAMYLCASSSRGYVPPGYTFGSGTRLTVV.

This CDR3 is CASSYPGTGKSYEQYF. In DNA, the CDR3 is TGTGCCAGCAGTTACCCCGGGACAGGAAAATCCTACGAGCAGTACTTC. The rearrangement joins TRBV6-6 to TRBJ2-7, with 8 bases matching TRBD1. The germline V gene has CDR1 MNHNY and CDR2 SVGAGI (reference sequence). With V trimmed by 2 bases and J by 1 base, 7 bases remained unmatched. CDR3 size: 16 residues.

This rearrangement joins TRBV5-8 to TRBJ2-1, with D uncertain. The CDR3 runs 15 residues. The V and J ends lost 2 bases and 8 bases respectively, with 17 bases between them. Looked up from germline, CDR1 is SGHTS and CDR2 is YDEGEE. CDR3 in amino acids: CASSFMVSAGDEQFF. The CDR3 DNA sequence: TGTGCCAGCAGCTTTATGGTATCGGCAGGCGATGAGCAGTTCTTC.

The CDR3 bases are TGTGCCAGCAGCGTAGGGGTTAGCGGGGCCAAAAACATTCAGTACTTC. This sequence encodes CASSVGVSGAKNIQYF. V is TRBV9 and J is TRBJ2-4, with 7 bases matching TRBD2. The CDR3 length is 16 residues. Germline trimming cut 0 bases from V and 1 base from J; bases unmatched to any gene: 4. Looked up from germline, CDR1 is SGDLS and CDR2 is YYNGEE.

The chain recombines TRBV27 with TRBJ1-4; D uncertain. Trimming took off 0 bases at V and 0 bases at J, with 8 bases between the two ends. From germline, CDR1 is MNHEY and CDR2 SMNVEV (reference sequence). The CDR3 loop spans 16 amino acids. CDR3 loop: CASSLSIDATNEKLFF. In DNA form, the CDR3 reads TGTGCCAGCAGTTTATCAATAGACGCAACTAATGAAAAACTGTTTTTT.

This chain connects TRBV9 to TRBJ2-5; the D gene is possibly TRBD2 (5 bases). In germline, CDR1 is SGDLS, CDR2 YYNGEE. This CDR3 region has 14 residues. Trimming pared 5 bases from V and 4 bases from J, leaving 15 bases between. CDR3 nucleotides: TGTGCCAGCAGTGCAGGTGAGGGTCGAGAGACCCAGTACTTC. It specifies CASSAGEGRETQYF.

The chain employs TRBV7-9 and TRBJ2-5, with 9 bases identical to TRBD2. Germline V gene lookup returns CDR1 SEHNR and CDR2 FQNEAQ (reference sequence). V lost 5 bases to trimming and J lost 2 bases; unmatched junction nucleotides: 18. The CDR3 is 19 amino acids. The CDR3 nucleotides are TGTGCCAGCAGCCCAAATCGGGCTAGCGGGGCAATGGGTCAAGAGACCCAGTACTTC. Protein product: CASSPNRASGAMGQETQYF.

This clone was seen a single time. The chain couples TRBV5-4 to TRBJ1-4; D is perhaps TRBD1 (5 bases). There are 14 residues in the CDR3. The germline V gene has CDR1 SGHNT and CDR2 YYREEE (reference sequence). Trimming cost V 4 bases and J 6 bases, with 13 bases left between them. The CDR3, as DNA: TGTGCCAGCAGCCCTCAGGGAGGGGATGAAAAACTGTTTTTT. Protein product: CASSPQGGDEKLFF.

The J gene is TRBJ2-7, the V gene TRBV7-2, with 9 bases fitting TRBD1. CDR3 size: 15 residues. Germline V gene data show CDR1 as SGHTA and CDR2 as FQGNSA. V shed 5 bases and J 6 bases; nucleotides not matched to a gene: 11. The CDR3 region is CASSTGQGLPGEQYF. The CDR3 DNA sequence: TGTGCCAGCAGCACCGGACAGGGGCTCCCCGGCGAGCAGTACTTC. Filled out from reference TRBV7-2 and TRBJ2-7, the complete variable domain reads GAGVSQSPSNKVTEKGKDVELRCDPISGHTALYWYRQSLGQGLEFLIYFQGNSAPDKSGLPSDRFSAERTGGSVSTLTIQRTQQEDSAVYLCASSTGQGLPGEQYFGPGTRLTVT.

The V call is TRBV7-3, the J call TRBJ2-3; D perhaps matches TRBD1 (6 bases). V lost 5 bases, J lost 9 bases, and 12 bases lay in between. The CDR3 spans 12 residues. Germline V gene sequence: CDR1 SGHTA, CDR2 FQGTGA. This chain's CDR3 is CASSAPQGTQYF. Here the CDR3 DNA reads TGTGCCAGCAGCGCACCACAGGGAACGCAGTATTTT.

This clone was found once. CDR3 nucleotide sequence: TGTGCCAGCAGGGGGGACAGCTACGAGCAGTACTTC. Its translation: CASRGDSYEQYF. V is TRBV2 and J is TRBJ2-7, with 7 bases fitting TRBD1. The CDR3 spans 12 residues. J gave up 3 bases and V 6 bases, and 2 bases lay outside the gene matches. Germline lookup yields CDR1 SNHLY and CDR2 FYNNEI.

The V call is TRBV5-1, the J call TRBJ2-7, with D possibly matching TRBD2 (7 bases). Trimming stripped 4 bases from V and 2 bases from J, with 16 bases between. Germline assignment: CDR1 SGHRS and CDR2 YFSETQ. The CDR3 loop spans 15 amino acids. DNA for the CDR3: TGCGCCAGCAGCACAGCAGCGGGACAAACCTACGAGCAGTACTTC. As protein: CASSTAAGQTYEQYF.

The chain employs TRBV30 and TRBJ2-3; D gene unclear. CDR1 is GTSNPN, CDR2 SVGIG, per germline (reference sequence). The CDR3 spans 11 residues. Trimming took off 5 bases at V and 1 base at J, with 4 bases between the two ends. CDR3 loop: CAWGGTDTQYF. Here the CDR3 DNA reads TGTGCCTGGGGAGGCACAGATACGCAGTATTTT.

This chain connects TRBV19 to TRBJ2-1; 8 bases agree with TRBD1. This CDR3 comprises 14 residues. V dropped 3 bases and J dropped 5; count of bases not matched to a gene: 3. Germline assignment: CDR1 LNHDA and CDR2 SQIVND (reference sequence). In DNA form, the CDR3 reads TGTGCCAGTAGTATTGGACAGGGCCACAATGAGCAGTTCTTC. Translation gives CASSIGQGHNEQFF.